This note documents a single T cell receptor (beta chain) sequence. This record belongs to a study of blood T cell repertoires in COVID-19. Looking at the study overall: T cells, B-cell-depleted T cells, or PBMCs provided the cDNA or gDNA that served as material.

Measured with immunoSEQ multiplex PCR; TCRdb has only the in-frame clones, and not every one. The table includes roughly 200,000 clones, approximately 85% detected once. V shed 5 bases and J shed 6 bases, with 17 bases lying between them. The CDR3 extends over 15 amino acids. Germline V gives CDR1 SNHLY, CDR2 FYNNEI. The clonotype originates from a man in his forties with acute COVID-19. Sample: PBMCs or T cells enriched from blood (not recorded which). The V and J genes are TRBV2 and TRBJ1-5; possibly TRBD1 for D (5 bases). The CDR3 loop is CASSIWWGQGQPQHF. Here the CDR3 DNA reads TGTGCCAGCAGTATTTGGTGGGGCCAAGGTCAGCCCCAGCATTTT.